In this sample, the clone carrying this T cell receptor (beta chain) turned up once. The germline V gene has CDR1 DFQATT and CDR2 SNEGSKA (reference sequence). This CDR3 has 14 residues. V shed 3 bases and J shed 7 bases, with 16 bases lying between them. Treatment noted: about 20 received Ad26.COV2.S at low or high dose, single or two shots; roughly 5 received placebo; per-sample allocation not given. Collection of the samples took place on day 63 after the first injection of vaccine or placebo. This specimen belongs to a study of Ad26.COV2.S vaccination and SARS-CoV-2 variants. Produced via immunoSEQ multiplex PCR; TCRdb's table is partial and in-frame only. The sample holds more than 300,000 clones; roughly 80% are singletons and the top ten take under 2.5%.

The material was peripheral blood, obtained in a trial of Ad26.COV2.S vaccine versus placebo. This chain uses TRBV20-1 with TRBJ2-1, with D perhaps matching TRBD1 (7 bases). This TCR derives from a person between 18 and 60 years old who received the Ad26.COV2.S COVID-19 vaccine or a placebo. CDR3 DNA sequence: TGCAGTGCTAGTTTTGGAGGGGGCCGGAATGAGCAGTTCTTC. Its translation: CSASFGGGRNEQFF.